A selection of T cell receptor beta chains follows, all from one sample in a study of blood T cell repertoires in COVID-19. Measured with immunoSEQ multiplex PCR; TCRdb has only the in-frame clones, and not every one. This sample has more than 110,000 clones, with roughly four fifths found just once. Sequencing was performed on peripheral blood. The receptors here all came from a human donor in a cohort sampled during active COVID-19. Both conserved end residues are part of each CDR3. D genes are given only for firm matches. Size is omitted from some rows. Given values are once, few, many or a class for expanded clones.

>NA|NA|TRBJ2-5|TRBV5-4
CASSRRANLGETQYF
TGTGCCAGCAGTCGGCGGGCCAATCTGGGGGAGACCCAGTACTTC
>TRBD2|NA|TRBJ2-1|TRBV5-1
CASSHNPRGGAYNEQFF
TGCGCCAGCAGCCATAACCCTCGCGGGGGAGCCTACAATGAGCAGTTCTTC
>TRBD2|NA|TRBJ2-5|TRBV7-8
CASSSILAGGKETQYF
TGTGCCAGCAGCTCGATACTAGCGGGGGGTAAAGAGACCCAGTACTTC
>TRBD1|many|TRBJ1-5|TRBV6-7
CASSYSPPGQGARGTQPQHF
TGTGCCAGCAGTTACTCGCCCCCGGGACAGGGGGCGCGAGGCACTCAGCCCCAGCATTTT
>NA|NA|TRBJ2-7|TRBV7-2
CASSLGTVLTREQYF
TGTGCCAGCAGCTTAGGTACCGTCCTGACTCGGGAGCAGTACTTC
>NA|once|TRBJ2-3|TRBV3-1/TRBV3-2
CASSQREPHWGPDTQYF
TGTGCCAGCAGCCAACGGGAGCCCCACTGGGGCCCAGATACGCAGTATTTT
>NA|NA|TRBJ1-6|TRBV7-9
CASTAAALGRRSPLHF
TGTGCCAGCACCGCCGCGGCACTCGGGAGGAGATCACCCCTCCACTTT
>NA|once|TRBJ2-5|TRBV7-9
CASSQGGFGETQYF
TGTGCCAGCAGCCAGGGGGGCTTTGGGGAGACCCAGTACTTC
>NA|NA|TRBJ1-4|TRBV5-1
CASRLQATNEKLFF
TGCGCCAGCCGCTTACAGGCAACTAATGAAAAACTGTTTTTT
>TRBD1|NA|TRBJ2-7|TRBV5-4
CASSPGQGRGEQYF
TGTGCCAGCAGCCCGGGACAGGGGAGGGGCGAGCAGTACTTC
>TRBD1|NA|TRBJ2-7|TRBV6-5
CASSDRQGAFYEQYF
TGTGCCAGCAGCGACCGACAGGGGGCCTTCTACGAGCAGTACTTC
>NA|once|TRBJ1-1|TRBV5-4
CASTPSRAMNTEAFF
TGTGCCAGCACCCCCTCGAGGGCCATGAACACTGAAGCTTTCTTT
>NA|NA|TRBJ2-7|TRBV6-2/TRBV6-3
CASSYAEEQYF
TGTGCCAGCAGTTACGCGGAGGAGCAGTACTTC
>TRBD2|NA|TRBJ2-2|TRBV28
CASRSPGLAGWIGYTGELFF
TGTGCCAGCAGATCCCCGGGACTAGCGGGGTGGATAGGGTACACCGGGGAGCTGTTTTTT
>TRBD1|NA|TRBJ2-7|TRBV5-1
CASSIRTGRDEQYF
TGCGCCAGCAGTATCCGGACAGGCCGAGACGAGCAGTACTTC
>NA|NA|TRBJ2-4|TRBV5-4
CASRPDIAKNIQYF
TGTGCCAGCAGACCAGATATAGCCAAAAACATTCAGTACTTC
>NA|NA|TRBJ2-2|TRBV4-1
CASSKLEATGELFF
TGCGCCAGCAGCAAACTTGAGGCAACGGGGGAGCTGTTTTTT
>TRBD1|NA|TRBJ1-1|TRBV10-3
CATLTGVGTEAFF
TGTGCCACTTTAACAGGGGTCGGCACTGAAGCTTTCTTT
>NA|NA|TRBJ1-3|TRBV6-4
CASSDPDSPLLTIYF
TGTGCCAGCAGTGACCCTGACAGCCCGTTGCTCACCATATATTTT
>TRBD1|NA|TRBJ1-2|TRBV27
CASSASGGVGYTF
TGTGCCAGCAGTGCCTCAGGGGGAGTTGGGTACACCTTC
>TRBD2|NA|TRBJ2-1|TRBV7-8
CASSTIGSGDPYNEQFF
TGTGCCAGCAGCACCATTGGGAGCGGGGACCCCTACAATGAGCAGTTCTTC
>TRBD1|NA|TRBJ2-2|TRBV27
CASSLPGTGDTGELFF
TGTGCCAGCAGTTTACCTGGGACAGGGGACACCGGGGAGCTGTTTTTT
>NA|NA|TRBJ1-4|TRBV5-8
CASSFFRNKEKLFF
TGTGCCAGCAGCTTCTTCAGGAATAAGGAAAAACTGTTTTTT
>NA|NA|TRBJ1-2|TRBV19
CASSIEKTEYNYGYTF
TGTGCCAGTAGTATAGAGAAGACAGAGTATAACTATGGCTACACCTTC
>TRBD1|NA|TRBJ2-5|TRBV12-5
CASGRDRDFCETQYF
TGTGCTAGTGGGCGGGACAGGGACTTTTGTGAGACCCAGTACTTC